Listed here are 32 T cell receptor beta chains from one sample, sequenced in a study of cytomegalovirus exposure and HLA in healthy donors. Only in-frame clones appear in the TCRdb table, and some are missing; sequencing was by immunoSEQ multiplex PCR. This table has about 140,000 clones, approximately 87% appearing once. The sample was PBMCs. The receptors derive from a man between 18 and 29 years old in good health and CMV-seronegative.

This chain connects TRBV18 to TRBJ1-6; no definite D call. Germline V gene sequence: CDR1 KGHSH, CDR2 LQKENI. The V and J ends lost 6 bases and 1 base respectively, with 10 bases between them. This CDR3 has 15 amino acids. CDR3 region: CASSPRESYNSPLHF. In DNA, the CDR3 is TGTGCCAGCTCTCCAAGGGAGTCCTATAATTCACCCCTCCACTTT. Full variable domain (outside the CDR3, taken from reference TRBV18 and TRBJ1-6): NAGVMQNPRHLVRRRGQEARLRCSPMKGHSHVYWYRQLPEEGLKFMVYLQKENIIDESGMPKERFSAEFPKEGPSILRIQQVVRGDSAAYFCASSPRESYNSPLHFGNGTRLTVT.

As DNA, the CDR3 is TGTGCCTGGAGTTCAGCGGCAGATACGCAGTATTTT. Translation: CAWSSAADTQYF. The V gene is TRBV30, the J gene TRBJ2-3; maybe TRBD2 (5 bases). The V and J ends lost 2 bases and 4 bases respectively, with 7 bases between them. This CDR3 has 12 amino acids. Germline CDR1 reads GTSNPN; CDR2 reads SVGIG (reference sequence). The whole variable domain, remainder taken from reference TRBV30 and TRBJ2-3, is SQTIHQWPATLVQPVGSPLSLECTVEGTSNPNLYWYRQAAGRGLQLLFYSVGIGQISSEVPQNLSASRPQDRQFILSSKKLLLSDSGFYLCAWSSAADTQYFGPGTRLTVL.

This clone appeared a few times. The rearrangement joins TRBV4-2 to TRBJ2-1, with a possible D match to TRBD2 (6 bases). Trimming removed 0 bases at V and 5 bases at J, with 8 bases between. The germline gives CDR1 LGHNA, CDR2 YNFKEQ. CDR3 length: 14 residues. DNA of the CDR3: TGTGCCAGCAGCCAAGATGGGACTCACAATGAGCAGTTCTTC. Its protein product is CASSQDGTHNEQFF.

CDR3 nucleotide sequence: TGCGCCAGCAGCTTGGCCGGTACGAACTACGAGCAGTACTTC. It is translated as CASSLAGTNYEQYF. The chain recombines TRBV5-1 with TRBJ2-7; D not certain. The CDR3 has 14 amino acids. The germline V gene has CDR1 SGHRS and CDR2 YFSETQ. The V end was cut by 0 bases, the J end by 3 bases, with 10 bases between.

This chain joins TRBV11-3 and TRBJ2-2; TRBD1 agrees at 10 bases. V lost 7 bases and J lost 7; bases outside the gene matches: 9. The CDR3 is 15 amino acids. Germline V gene sequence: CDR1 SGHNT, CDR2 YENEEA. Here the CDR3 DNA reads TGTGCCAGCAATACCGGGACAGGGGAAGGCGGGGAGCTGTTTTTT. Translated: CASNTGTGEGGELFF.

The chain links TRBV9 to TRBJ2-3; possibly TRBD2 for D (6 bases). CDR1 and CDR2 from the germline V gene are SGDLS and YYNGEE. The V and J ends lost 5 bases and 5 bases respectively, with 15 bases between them. CDR3 length equals 14 residues. For the CDR3, the DNA is TGTGCCAGCAGTTGGGGCGGGGTTGAAGATACGCAGTATTTT. It encodes CASSWGGVEDTQYF.

This clone appeared once. The chain combines TRBV19 with TRBJ2-4, with D possibly being TRBD1 (5 bases). V was pared by 6 bases and J by 8 bases, with 14 bases between. Germline V gene lookup returns CDR1 LNHDA and CDR2 SQIVND (reference sequence). The CDR3 sequence is 13 residues long. The CDR3 protein is CASRHQGGHIQYF. CDR3 coding DNA: TGTGCCAGTAGGCACCAGGGCGGTCACATTCAGTACTTC.

This clone was picked up a small number of times. The genes are TRBV5-6 and TRBJ2-1; TRBD2 is a possible D gene (5 bases). The CDR3 consists of 15 residues. Trimming stripped 5 bases from V and 0 bases from J, with 12 bases between. Looked up from germline, CDR1 is SGHDT and CDR2 is YYEEEE. The CDR3, as DNA: TGTGCCAGCAGTCGAGGGTTTAGCTCCTACAATGAGCAGTTCTTC. Residues: CASSRGFSSYNEQFF.

The chain links TRBV4-2 to TRBJ2-7; D possibly corresponds to TRBD2 (6 bases). The CDR3 totals 14 residues. V lost 4 bases, J lost 2 bases, and 12 bases lay in between. The V gene's germline CDR1 is LGHNA and CDR2 YNFKEQ. The CDR3 region is CASSLGGATYEQYF. For the CDR3, the DNA is TGTGCCAGCAGCCTCGGCGGGGCTACCTACGAGCAGTACTTC.

The rearrangement joins TRBV7-9 to TRBJ2-5; 7 bases fit TRBD2. Germline CDR1 SEHNR, CDR2 FQNEAQ (reference sequence). The V and J ends lost 8 bases and 1 base, in that order; junction bases with no gene match: 1. The CDR3 covers 12 residues. The DNA for the CDR3 is TGTGCCAGCTGGGGGGGCCAAGAGACCCAGTACTTC. Translated: CASWGGQETQYF.

This chain uses TRBV7-6 with TRBJ2-7; D might be TRBD2 (7 bases). CDR1 is SGHVS and CDR2 is FNYEAQ in the germline V gene. This CDR3 comprises 14 residues. V dropped 5 bases and J dropped 7 bases, with 18 bases sitting between them. This CDR3 is CASSLGGGRREQYF. The CDR3 DNA follows: TGTGCCAGCAGCCTAGGGGGGGGGCGGAGAGAGCAGTACTTC.

The rearrangement links TRBV11-2 to TRBJ2-1, with 14 nucleotides matching TRBD2. Germline trimming cut 7 bases from V and 8 bases from J; bases unmatched to any gene: 10. CDR3 length equals 16 residues. The V gene's germline CDR1 is SGHAT and CDR2 FQNNGV. CDR3 region: CASTLGLAGGKDEQFF. CDR3 nucleotide sequence: TGTGCCAGCACATTAGGACTAGCGGGAGGTAAAGATGAGCAGTTCTTC.

The chain links TRBV6-5 to TRBJ1-1, with a possible D match to TRBD1 (6 bases). Germline CDR1 MNHEY, CDR2 SVGAGI. This CDR3 contains 13 residues. V shed 5 bases and J shed 1 base, with 8 bases lying between them. CDR3 loop: CASSKTGNTEAFF. CDR3 nucleotide sequence: TGTGCCAGCAGTAAGACAGGGAACACTGAAGCTTTCTTT.

This clone was detected only a few times. Here the CDR3 reads CASTSPTPGDTQYF. CDR3 coding DNA: TGTGCCAGCACCTCCCCAACCCCGGGAGATACGCAGTATTTT. The gene calls are TRBV6-6 and TRBJ2-3; D is uncertain. The CDR3 runs 14 residues. Germline values: CDR1 MNHNY, CDR2 SVGAGI (reference sequence). Trimming pared 7 bases from V and 5 bases from J, leaving 16 bases between.

This clone was detected many times. This rearrangement joins TRBV5-1 to TRBJ2-1; D unclear. In germline, CDR1 is SGHRS, CDR2 YFSETQ. The CDR3 loop spans 18 amino acids. Trimming cost V 7 bases and J 6 bases, with 29 bases left between them. CDR3 in amino acids: CASRERSAASPISNEQFF. CDR3 coding DNA: TGCGCCAGCCGTGAACGCTCCGCGGCATCCCCCATCTCCAATGAGCAGTTCTTC.

The CDR3 protein is CASSDWGQWETQYF. CDR3 DNA sequence: TGCGCCAGCAGTGATTGGGGACAGTGGGAGACCCAGTACTTC. The chain is built from TRBV10-2 and TRBJ2-5; 7 bases are a match to TRBD1. This CDR3 contains 14 residues. The J segment lost 5 bases and the V segment lost 3 bases, leaving 6 bases of the junction unmatched. Germline CDR1 reads WSHSY; CDR2 reads SAAADI.

The chain recombines TRBV29-1 with TRBJ1-1, with 10 nucleotides matching TRBD1. The CDR3 consists of 15 residues. From germline, CDR1 is SQVTM and CDR2 ANQGSEA. V shed 2 bases and J 0 bases; nucleotides not matched to a gene: 3. CDR3 residues: CSVERDRGLNTEAFF. In DNA, the CDR3 is TGCAGCGTTGAAAGGGACAGGGGATTGAACACTGAAGCTTTCTTT.

This sequence joins TRBV2 and TRBJ2-3, with D possibly TRBD1 on 6 matching bases. Germline assignment: CDR1 SNHLY and CDR2 FYNNEI. V was clipped by 6 bases and J by 1 base, with 8 bases between them. This CDR3 has 13 residues. This CDR3 is CASSAGGTDTQYF. As DNA, the CDR3 is TGTGCCAGCAGCGCAGGGGGCACAGATACGCAGTATTTT.

This clone was recorded only once. The gene calls are TRBV19 and TRBJ1-3; D uncertain. Germline V gene sequence: CDR1 LNHDA, CDR2 SQIVND (reference sequence). CDR3 size: 15 residues. Trimming cost V 0 bases and J 8 bases, with 14 bases left between them. This chain's CDR3 is CASSIDWQPGDTIYF. In DNA form, the CDR3 reads TGTGCCAGTAGTATAGATTGGCAGCCCGGGGACACCATATATTTT.

This clone was counted a few times. J is TRBJ1-6 and V is TRBV5-1; D is uncertain. This CDR3 is built from 16 residues. The germline V gene has CDR1 SGHRS and CDR2 YFSETQ. Trimming took 0 bases from V and 1 from J, leaving 8 bases between them. The CDR3 sequence: CASSLAIQSYNSPLHF. The CDR3 DNA reads as TGCGCCAGCAGCTTGGCAATACAGTCCTATAATTCACCCCTCCACTTT.

This clone has just one count. The chain combines TRBV27 with TRBJ2-3, with D perhaps matching TRBD1 (5 bases). V shed 10 bases and J shed 4 bases, with 18 bases lying between them. The CDR3 sequence is 14 residues long. Germline V CDR1 and CDR2: MNHEY, SMNVEV (reference sequence). The CDR3 DNA reads TGTGCCACCTCCCGCGCAGGGATCCCAGATACGCAGTATTTT. Translating gives CATSRAGIPDTQYF.

V gene TRBV2 combines with J gene TRBJ1-6; 7 nucleotides match TRBD1. CDR1 SNHLY and CDR2 FYNNEI come from the germline V gene. CDR3 length: 14 amino acids. The J segment lost 9 bases and the V segment lost 5 bases, leaving 7 bases of the junction unmatched. The CDR3 nucleotides read TGTGCCAGCAGTATTGGACAGGAGCGTTCACCCCTCCACTTT. It translates to CASSIGQERSPLHF.

This chain joins TRBV2 and TRBJ2-1; 10 bases align to TRBD2. V lost 3 bases, J lost 10 bases, and 6 bases stayed unmatched. CDR1 and CDR2 (germline): SNHLY, FYNNEI. The CDR3 contains 14 residues. As DNA, the CDR3 is TGTGCCAGCAGTGATCCTAGCGGGAGTAGGGAGCAGTTCTTC. The encoded protein is CASSDPSGSREQFF.

J is TRBJ2-7 and V is TRBV5-4; 11 nucleotides match TRBD2. The CDR3 totals 14 residues. CDR1 and CDR2 from the germline V gene are SGHNT and YYREEE (reference sequence). With V trimmed by 4 bases and J by 4 bases, 4 bases remained unmatched. The CDR3 DNA follows: TGTGCCAGCAGCCTCACTAGCGGGGGATACGAGCAGTACTTC. Residues: CASSLTSGGYEQYF.

The chain recombines TRBV6-6 with TRBJ2-7, with D tentatively TRBD2 (5 bases). V was trimmed by 9 bases and J by 6 bases, leaving 18 bases between them. Germline CDR1 is MNHNY and CDR2 is SVGAGI (reference sequence). The CDR3 length is 13 residues. The CDR3 is CASQRLEDLEQYF. The CDR3 nucleotides read TGTGCCAGTCAGAGGTTGGAGGACCTCGAGCAGTACTTC.

The chain carries TRBV5-5 and TRBJ2-7; D perhaps matches TRBD2 (6 bases). Per the germline V gene, CDR1 is SGHKS and CDR2 is YYEKEE (reference sequence). The CDR3 spans 15 residues. V gave up 4 bases and J gave up 5 bases, with 19 bases separating them. CDR3 nucleotides: TGTGCCAGCAGCGTCGGGGGTACTTCTTGGAACGAGCAGTACTTC. This encodes CASSVGGTSWNEQYF.

CDR3 DNA: TGTGCCAGCAGTTTCATCCAACAGGGCACCGGGGAGCTGTTTTTT. It codes for CASSFIQQGTGELFF. This chain uses TRBV27 with TRBJ2-2; D might be TRBD1 (6 bases). In germline, CDR1 is MNHEY, CDR2 SMNVEV (reference sequence). The CDR3 consists of 15 residues. Trimming pared 3 bases from V and 4 bases from J, leaving 12 bases between.

A few counts support this clone. This chain joins TRBV10-1 and TRBJ2-3, with D possibly being TRBD2 (5 bases). CDR1 and CDR2 from the germline V gene are WNHNN and SYGVQD (reference sequence). The V end was cut by 5 bases, the J end by 4 bases, with 10 bases between. The CDR3 has 13 amino acids. The CDR3 bases are TGCGCCAGCAGTAAAGCGGTTGCAGATACGCAGTATTTT. It codes for CASSKAVADTQYF.

This sequence joins TRBV18 and TRBJ1-2, with 11 bases matching TRBD1. Germline V gene sequence: CDR1 KGHSH, CDR2 LQKENI. V lost 5 bases, J lost 4 bases, and 9 bases stayed unmatched. This CDR3 contains 16 residues. CDR3 region: CASSENTGTGGYGYTF. Written as DNA, the CDR3 is TGTGCCAGCTCAGAAAACACCGGGACAGGGGGCTATGGCTACACCTTC.

The gene calls are TRBV28 and TRBJ2-4, with D tentatively TRBD1 (5 bases). V lost 10 bases and J 0 bases, leaving 16 bases between the germline ends. The CDR3 sequence is 15 residues long. CDR1 is MDHEN and CDR2 is SYDVKM in the germline V gene. The CDR3, as DNA: TGTGCCACCAACAGGAGTCGAGGAGCCAAAAACATTCAGTACTTC. Its translation: CATNRSRGAKNIQYF. The full variable domain, in which reference TRBV28 and TRBJ2-4 provide the parts outside the CDR3, is DVKVTQSSRYLVKRTGEKVFLECVQDMDHENMFWYRQDPGLGLRLIYFSYDVKMKEKGDIPEGYSVSREKKERFSLILESASTNQTSMYLCATNRSRGAKNIQYFGAGTRLSVL.

The genes are TRBV6-5 and TRBJ2-7, with 9 bases lining up with TRBD1. The CDR3 loop spans 15 amino acids. After removal of 8 bases from V and 2 bases from J, the junction contained 10 bases not matched to a gene. Germline V gene lookup returns CDR1 MNHEY and CDR2 SVGAGI. The CDR3 nucleotides read TGTGCCAGCTGGAAACCGGGACAGGGCCCCTACGAGCAGTACTTC. This encodes CASWKPGQGPYEQYF.

The chain carries TRBV30 and TRBJ2-1; D gene uncertain. Germline CDR1 GTSNPN, CDR2 SVGIG (reference sequence). This CDR3 comprises 12 residues. With 5 bases removed from V and 4 bases from J, the gap between germline ends came to 9 bases. The CDR3 spells CAWGRQYNEQFF. The CDR3 DNA sequence: TGTGCCTGGGGCAGACAATACAATGAGCAGTTCTTC.